A single sample is the source of the 17 T cell receptor beta chains below, sequenced in a study of blood T cell repertoires in COVID-19 (dated by TCRdb to the early 2020s). The library relied on the immunoSEQ multiplex PCR assay. As stored in TCRdb, this immuneACCESS dataset retains in-frame rearrangements with V and J assigned. A fraction of the clones does not appear; measured against another copy, unresolved V genes explain less than half of the discrepancy, and the remainder lacks a known reason. The sample has around 270,000 clones on record, around 84% of them singletons. Clones ranked in the top ten supply around 4% of the sample. Sequencing input: peripheral blood. Receptors originate from a man aged 60-69 years with acute or convalescent COVID-19.

This chain connects TRBV24-1 to TRBJ2-3; 9 bases agree with TRBD2. This CDR3 is built from 13 residues. Germline V lookup: CDR1 KGHDR, CDR2 SFDVKD. CDR3 sequence: CAVAGANTDTQYF. For the CDR3, the DNA is TGTGCGGTAGCGGGGGCCAACACAGATACGCAGTATTTT.

This chain links TRBV19 with TRBJ2-5; 9 nucleotides line up with TRBD1. The CDR3 consists of 16 residues. Trimming removed 3 bases from V and 2 bases from J; junction bases left unmatched: 7. The germline gives CDR1 LNHDA, CDR2 SQIVND (reference sequence). The CDR3 DNA is TGTGCCAGTAGTATCAAGGGGGACAGGGAGCAAGAGACCCAGTACTTC. The encoded protein is CASSIKGDREQETQYF.

The rearrangement links TRBV7-6 to TRBJ2-7; 10 bases fit TRBD1. The V and J ends lost 3 bases and 5 bases, in that order; junction bases with no gene match: 7. Germline V lookup: CDR1 SGHVS, CDR2 FNYEAQ. This CDR3 has 15 amino acids. This chain's CDR3 is CASSLGTGASDEQYF. For the CDR3, the DNA is TGTGCCAGCAGCTTGGGGACAGGGGCTTCTGACGAGCAGTACTTC.

As regards this clone: This specimen includes other DNA sequences encoding the same CDR3. The CDR3 loop reads CASSPGQQETQYF. In nucleotides, the CDR3 is TGTGCCAGCTCCCCTGGACAGCAAGAGACCCAGTACTTC. The chain is built from TRBV18 and TRBJ2-5, with D maybe TRBD1 (6 bases). Trimming pared 6 bases from V and 2 bases from J, leaving 10 bases between. Germline lookup yields CDR1 KGHSH and CDR2 LQKENI. The CDR3 has 13 residues.

The chain is built from TRBV4-3 and TRBJ1-4, with D perhaps TRBD1 (5 bases). Germline CDR1 LGHNA, CDR2 YSLEER. The germline V and J ends were trimmed by 4 bases and 4 bases, with 10 bases remaining between them. The CDR3 loop spans 14 amino acids. CDR3 in amino acids: CASSPRQSNEKLFF. The CDR3 bases are TGCGCCAGCAGCCCAAGACAGAGTAATGAAAAACTGTTTTTT.

This sequence joins TRBV7-6 and TRBJ2-5; 8 bases are a match to TRBD2. Per germline, CDR1 SGHVS and CDR2 FNYEAQ. Trimming cost V 5 bases and J 2 bases; bases outside gene matches: 7. The CDR3 runs to 15 residues. CDR3 residues: CASSPSGGVQETQYF. The CDR3 DNA reads TGTGCCAGCAGCCCTTCCGGGGGGGTTCAAGAGACCCAGTACTTC.

The chain recombines TRBV29-1 with TRBJ2-1, with D unclear. CDR3 size: 16 residues. Trimming left V 3 bases short and J 5 bases short, with 20 bases between. Germline-derived CDR1 and CDR2 are SQVTM and ANQGSEA. The DNA of the CDR3 is TGCAGCGTTGAGGCCCGCTTTCGTTTGTTTAACAATGAGCAGTTCTTC. Translating it yields CSVEARFRLFNNEQFF.

V is TRBV5-6 and J is TRBJ2-3; perhaps TRBD2 as D (5 bases). Trimming cost V 0 bases and J 6 bases, with 14 bases left between them. The length of the CDR3 is 15 residues. Germline assignment: CDR1 SGHDT and CDR2 YYEEEE. CDR3 coding DNA: TGTGCCAGCAGCTTGGGAGGACTTGCCGGGGATACGCAGTATTTT. The encoded protein is CASSLGGLAGDTQYF. The full variable domain, its missing parts supplied by reference TRBV5-6 and TRBJ2-3, is DAGVTQSPTHLIKTRGQQVTLRCSPKSGHDTVSWYQQALGQGPQFIFQYYEEEERQRGNFPDRFSGHQFPNYSSELNVNALLLGDSALYLCASSLGGLAGDTQYFGPGTRLTVL.

V gene TRBV5-4 combines with J gene TRBJ2-5; TRBD2 matches at 8 bases. CDR1 and CDR2 from the germline V gene are SGHNT and YYREEE (reference sequence). CDR3 size: 16 residues. V lost 4 bases, J lost 2 bases, and 10 bases stayed unmatched. This chain's CDR3 is CASSARTSFDQETQYF. CDR3 in DNA: TGTGCCAGCAGCGCCAGGACTAGCTTCGATCAAGAGACCCAGTACTTC.

This rearrangement joins TRBV18 to TRBJ2-1; possibly TRBD2 for D (5 bases). CDR1 is KGHSH and CDR2 is LQKENI in the germline V gene. V lost 6 bases, J lost 6 bases, and 9 bases lay in between. The CDR3 contains 12 residues. The CDR3 region is CASSPTSNEQFF. CDR3 DNA: TGTGCCAGCTCCCCCACTAGCAATGAGCAGTTCTTC.

The chain carries TRBV18 and TRBJ1-1; 8 bases match TRBD1. The CDR3 consists of 15 residues. CDR1 is KGHSH and CDR2 is LQKENI in the germline V gene. V lost 6 bases, J lost 6 bases, and 12 bases stayed unmatched. The CDR3 loop reads CASSPQAGTGSEAFF. CDR3 in DNA: TGTGCCAGCTCCCCCCAGGCCGGGACAGGATCTGAAGCTTTCTTT.

The gene calls are TRBV2 and TRBJ2-1; 9 bases agree with TRBD1. Per the germline V gene, CDR1 is SNHLY and CDR2 is FYNNEI. The CDR3 spans 17 residues. V shed 5 bases, J shed 1 base, and the junction held 9 bases outside the gene matches. CDR3 protein: CASSPPGTGNSYNEQFF. CDR3 DNA: TGTGCCAGCAGTCCTCCCGGGACAGGGAATTCCTACAATGAGCAGTTCTTC.

As regards this clone: At the DNA level, this CDR3 is encoded by other sequences in the same sample as well. The gene calls are TRBV3-1 (or the pseudogene TRBV3-2) and TRBJ2-5; D uncertain. The V and J ends lost 2 bases and 2 bases respectively, with 6 bases between them. The CDR3 contains 13 residues. Germline loops: CDR1 LGHDT, CDR2 YNNKEL (reference sequence). CDR3 protein: CASSQRGQETQYF. The DNA of the CDR3 is TGTGCCAGCAGCCAACGCGGACAAGAGACCCAGTACTTC.

J is TRBJ1-1 and V is TRBV30, with 8 bases matching TRBD1. The CDR3 contains 13 residues. Per the germline V gene, CDR1 is GTSNPN and CDR2 is SVGIG (reference sequence). The V gene end was trimmed by 5 bases and the J gene end by 4 bases; junction bases not matched to a gene: 6. CDR3 residues: CAWRDRGPTEAFF. The CDR3 DNA is TGTGCCTGGCGAGACAGGGGCCCCACTGAAGCTTTCTTT. The whole variable domain, remainder taken from reference TRBV30 and TRBJ1-1, is SQTIHQWPATLVQPVGSPLSLECTVEGTSNPNLYWYRQAAGRGLQLLFYSVGIGQISSEVPQNLSASRPQDRQFILSSKKLLLSDSGFYLCAWRDRGPTEAFFGQGTRLTVV.

This chain joins TRBV7-8 and TRBJ2-5, with 9 bases fitting TRBD2. The CDR3 runs 17 residues. The V segment lost 4 bases and the J segment 2 bases; nucleotides outside the gene matches: 11. Germline CDR1 reads SGHVS; CDR2 reads FQNEAQ. The CDR3 nucleotides are TGTGCCAGCAGCTGGAGGGTGCGGGGGGGGAAACAAGAGACCCAGTACTTC. Its protein is CASSWRVRGGKQETQYF.

The chain uses TRBV5-1 and TRBJ1-3; D is uncertain. Trimming shortened V by 4 bases and J by 4 bases, and 12 bases separated the two germline ends. CDR3 size: 14 residues. CDR1 is SGHRS and CDR2 is YFSETQ in the germline V gene. The CDR3 coding sequence is TGCGCCAGCAGCCGGGATCTGGGAGGAAACACCATATATTTT. Protein product: CASSRDLGGNTIYF.

This chain connects TRBV11-3 to TRBJ1-1, with TRBD1 matching 7 bases. Germline V gene lookup returns CDR1 SGHNT and CDR2 YENEEA. There are 16 residues in the CDR3. J gave up 0 bases and V 5 bases, and 9 bases lay outside the gene matches. CDR3 sequence (DNA): TGTGCCAGCAGCCGCAGAACAGGGGCCATGAACACTGAAGCTTTCTTT. It encodes CASSRRTGAMNTEAFF. Variable domain in full (rest from reference TRBV11-3 and TRBJ1-1): EAGVVQSPRYKIIEKKQPVAFWCNPISGHNTLYWYLQNLGQGPELLIRYENEEAVDDSQLPKDRFSAERLKGVDSTLKIQPAELGDSAVYLCASSRRTGAMNTEAFFGQGTRLTVV.